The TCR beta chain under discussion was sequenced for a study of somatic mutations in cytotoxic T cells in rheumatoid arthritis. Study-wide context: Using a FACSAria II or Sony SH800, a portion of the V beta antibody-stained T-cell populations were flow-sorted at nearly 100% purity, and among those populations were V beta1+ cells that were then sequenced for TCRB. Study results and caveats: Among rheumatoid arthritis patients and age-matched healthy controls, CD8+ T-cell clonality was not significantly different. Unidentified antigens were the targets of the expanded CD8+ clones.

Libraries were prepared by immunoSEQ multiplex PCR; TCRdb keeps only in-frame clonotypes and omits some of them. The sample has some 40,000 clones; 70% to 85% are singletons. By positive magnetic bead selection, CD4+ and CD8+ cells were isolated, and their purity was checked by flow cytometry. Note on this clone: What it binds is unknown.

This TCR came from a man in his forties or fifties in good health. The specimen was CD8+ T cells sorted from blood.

The CDR3: CASTASGRAELIGELFF. The CDR3, as DNA: TGTGCCAGCACGGCCAGCGGGAGGGCCGAATTGATCGGGGAGCTGTTTTTT. The chain uses TRBV28 and TRBJ2-2; 10 positions agree with TRBD2. Germline V gives CDR1 MDHEN, CDR2 SYDVKM. The CDR3 extends over 17 amino acids. V shed 7 bases, J shed 7 bases, and the junction held 15 bases outside the gene matches.